This TCR beta chain was captured in a study of blood T cell repertoires in COVID-19. Study-level information: Material from acute and convalescent COVID-19 was sourced from the United States, Italy and Spain. T cells, B-cell-depleted T cells, or PBMCs provided the cDNA or gDNA that served as material.

Looked up from germline, CDR1 is SGHDT and CDR2 is YYEEEE. With V trimmed by 4 bases and J by 2 bases, 1 base remained unmatched. This CDR3 has 15 residues. Authors' methods: Amplification from reference gene primers served as the basis for estimated nucleated cell counts. Produced via immunoSEQ multiplex PCR; TCRdb's table is partial and in-frame only. V, J and clone size derive from that table, while D and trimming were established from the DNA sequence. The table includes around 200,000 clones, 80% to 90% detected once. The source of this sequence is a woman aged 40 to 50 with active or convalescent COVID-19. V is TRBV5-6 and J is TRBJ2-6, with 9 positions matching TRBD1. Sequencing used peripheral blood. The CDR3 protein is CASSRQGAGANVLTF. CDR3 coding DNA: TGTGCCAGCAGCCGACAGGGGGCTGGGGCCAACGTCCTGACTTTC.